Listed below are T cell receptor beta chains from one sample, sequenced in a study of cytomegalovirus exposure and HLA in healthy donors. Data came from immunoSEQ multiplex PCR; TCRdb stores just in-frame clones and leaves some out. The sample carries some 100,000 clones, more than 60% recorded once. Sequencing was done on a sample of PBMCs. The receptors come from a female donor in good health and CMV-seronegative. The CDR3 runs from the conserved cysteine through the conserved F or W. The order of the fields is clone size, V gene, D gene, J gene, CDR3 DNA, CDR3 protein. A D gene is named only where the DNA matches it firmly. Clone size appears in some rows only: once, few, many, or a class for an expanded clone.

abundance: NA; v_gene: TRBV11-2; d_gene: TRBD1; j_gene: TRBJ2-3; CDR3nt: TGTGCCAGCAGCTTCGGACAGGGAAGCACAGATACGCAGTATTTT; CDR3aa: CASSFGQGSTDTQYF
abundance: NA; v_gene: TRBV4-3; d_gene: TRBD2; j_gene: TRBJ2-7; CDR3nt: TGCGCCAGCAGCCAGCTTAAAGGGACTAATATCGTCGAGCAGTACTTC; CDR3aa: CASSQLKGTNIVEQYF
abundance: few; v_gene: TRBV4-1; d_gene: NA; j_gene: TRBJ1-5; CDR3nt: TGCGCCAGCAGCCAACTCGACAGAAGCAATCAGCCCCAGCATTTT; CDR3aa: CASSQLDRSNQPQHF
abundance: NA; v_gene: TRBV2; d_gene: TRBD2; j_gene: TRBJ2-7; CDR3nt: TGTGCCAGCAACTTCCCCCGGAGCGGGGGCGATCCCTACGAGCAGTACTTC; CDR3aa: CASNFPRSGGDPYEQYF
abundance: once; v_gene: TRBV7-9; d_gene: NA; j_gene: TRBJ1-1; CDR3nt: TGTGCCAGCAGCTCCGGTGATGGACAAATGAACACTGAAGCTTTCTTT; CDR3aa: CASSSGDGQMNTEAFF
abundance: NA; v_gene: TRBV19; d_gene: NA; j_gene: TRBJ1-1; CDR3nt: TGTGCCAGCGGACAGAAAGCGAGGGTGGGCACTGAAGCTTTCTTT; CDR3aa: CASGQKARVGTEAFF
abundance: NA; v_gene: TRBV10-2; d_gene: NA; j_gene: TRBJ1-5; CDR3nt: TGCGCCAGCAAGGCAGGGGTTGGCAATCAGCCCCAGCATTTT; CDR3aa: CASKAGVGNQPQHF
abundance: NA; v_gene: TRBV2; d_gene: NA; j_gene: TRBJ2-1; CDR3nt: TGTGCCAGCAGTAGGGGCCGGCGCGATGAGCAGTTCTTC; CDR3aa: CASSRGRRDEQFF
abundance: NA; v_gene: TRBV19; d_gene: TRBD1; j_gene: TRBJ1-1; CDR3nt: TGTGCCAGTAGTACCAGGGACAGCAACACTGAAGCTTTCTTT; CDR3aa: CASSTRDSNTEAFF
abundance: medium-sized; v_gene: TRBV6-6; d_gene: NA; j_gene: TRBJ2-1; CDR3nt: TGTGCCAGCAGTCGAGCTAGCGAATACAATGAGCAGTTCTTC; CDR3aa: CASSRASEYNEQFF
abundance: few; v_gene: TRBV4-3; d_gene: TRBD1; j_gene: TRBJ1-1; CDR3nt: TGCGCCAGCAGCCAAGTTCTAGGGGGCCGAAACACTGAAGCTTTCTTT; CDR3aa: CASSQVLGGRNTEAFF
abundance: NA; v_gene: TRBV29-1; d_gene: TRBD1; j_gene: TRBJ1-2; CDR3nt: TGCAGCGTTGAAGAGACGTTTGGTCGGGACAGAAACTATGGCTACACCTTC; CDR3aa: CSVEETFGRDRNYGYTF
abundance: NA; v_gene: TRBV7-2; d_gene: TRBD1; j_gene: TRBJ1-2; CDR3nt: TGTGCCAGCAGTCTAGGGGGCCGGGTGAACTATGGCTACACCTTC; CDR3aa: CASSLGGRVNYGYTF
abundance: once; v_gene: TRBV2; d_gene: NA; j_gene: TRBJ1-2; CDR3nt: TGTGCCAGCAGAGGAGCGGACCACTATGGCTACACCTTC; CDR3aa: CASRGADHYGYTF
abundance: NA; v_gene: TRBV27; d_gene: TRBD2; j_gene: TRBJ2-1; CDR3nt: TGTGCCAGCAGTTTATACAGCGGGGGGGCGAGTGAGCAGTTCTTC; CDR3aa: CASSLYSGGASEQFF
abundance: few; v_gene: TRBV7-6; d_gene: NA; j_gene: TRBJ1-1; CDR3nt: TGTGCCAGCAGCTTAGCGGGGGCCAACACTGAAGCTTTCTTT; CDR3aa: CASSLAGANTEAFF
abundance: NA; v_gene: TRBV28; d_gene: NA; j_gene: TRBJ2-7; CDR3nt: TGTGCCAGCAGTTTGATACCAGGTGCCTACGAGCAGTACTTC; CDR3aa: CASSLIPGAYEQYF
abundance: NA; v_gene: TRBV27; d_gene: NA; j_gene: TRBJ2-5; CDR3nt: TGTGCCAGCAGTTTATCGGCAGGGAAAGAGACCCAGTACTTC; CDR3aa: CASSLSAGKETQYF
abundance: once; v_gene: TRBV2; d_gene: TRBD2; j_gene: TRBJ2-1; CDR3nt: TGTGCCAGCAGATTCACCGGGACTACCAATGAGCAGTTCTTC; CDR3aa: CASRFTGTTNEQFF
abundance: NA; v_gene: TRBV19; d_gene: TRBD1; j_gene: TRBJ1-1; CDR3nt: TGTGCCAGTAGAGTATCCGGGACAGGGTTGTCTAAAGCTGAAGCTTTCTTT; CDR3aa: CASRVSGTGLSKAEAFF
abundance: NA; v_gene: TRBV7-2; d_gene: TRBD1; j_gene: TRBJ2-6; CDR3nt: TGTGCCAGCAGCTACACAGGGACAGGGGCCTCTGGGGCCAACGTCCTGACTTTC; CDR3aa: CASSYTGTGASGANVLTF
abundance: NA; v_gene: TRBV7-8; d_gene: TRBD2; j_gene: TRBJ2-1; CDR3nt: TGTGCCAGCAGCTTAGCGGGAGCGGGGAGCTCCTACAATGAGCAGTTCTTC; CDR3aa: CASSLAGAGSSYNEQFF
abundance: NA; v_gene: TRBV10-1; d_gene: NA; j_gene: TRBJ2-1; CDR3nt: TGCGCCAGCAGTGATTCCCGGCGGGGAGAGCAGTTCTTC; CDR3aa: CASSDSRRGEQFF
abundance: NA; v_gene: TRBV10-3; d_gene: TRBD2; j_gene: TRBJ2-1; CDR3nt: TGTGCCATCAGTGATCTTGGTCTAGCGGGGGGGCTTGTTGTGTTCTTC; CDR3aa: CAISDLGLAGGLVVFF
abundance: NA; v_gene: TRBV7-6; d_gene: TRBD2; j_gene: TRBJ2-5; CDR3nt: TGTGCCAGCAGCCCCAGACTAGCGGGGGCCAATGAAGAGACCCAGTACTTC; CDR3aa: CASSPRLAGANEETQYF
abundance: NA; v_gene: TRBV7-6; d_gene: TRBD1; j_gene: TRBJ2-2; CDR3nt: TGTGCCAGCAGCTTACAGGGGGCAATGGGGGAGCTGTTTTTT; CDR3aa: CASSLQGAMGELFF
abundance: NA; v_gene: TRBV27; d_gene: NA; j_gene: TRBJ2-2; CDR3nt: TGTGCCAGCAGTGGGGGAGGTTCCACCGGGGAGCTGTTTTTT; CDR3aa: CASSGGGSTGELFF
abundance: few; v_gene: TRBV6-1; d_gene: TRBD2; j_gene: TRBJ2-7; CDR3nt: TGTGCCAGCAGTGCGGAGGGACTAGCCTACGAGCAGTACTTC; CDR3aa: CASSAEGLAYEQYF
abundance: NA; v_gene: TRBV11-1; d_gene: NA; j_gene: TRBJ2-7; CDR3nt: TGTGCCAGCAGCTTGCAGGGAGGATCCTACGAGCAGTACTTC; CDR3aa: CASSLQGGSYEQYF
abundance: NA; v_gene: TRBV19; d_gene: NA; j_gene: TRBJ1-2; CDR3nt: TGTGCCAGTAGCCGCCCCGGGTCTTCCTATGGCTACACCTTC; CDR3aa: CASSRPGSSYGYTF
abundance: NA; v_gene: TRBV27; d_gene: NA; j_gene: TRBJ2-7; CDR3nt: TGTGCCAGCAGTTTAACCTCCGGGTACGAGCAGTACTTC; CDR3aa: CASSLTSGYEQYF